This TCR beta chain was sequenced in a study of cytomegalovirus exposure and HLA in healthy donors. CDR3 length: 14 amino acids. Germline V gene lookup returns CDR1 MNHNY and CDR2 SVGAGI (reference sequence). Trimming removed 6 bases from V and 3 bases from J, with 15 bases in between. A few counts support this clone. 13 Jbeta primers and 60 Vbeta primers were used for the PCR. Clones were sequenced by immunoSEQ multiplex PCR, and TCRdb holds only the in-frame ones, with some missing. Here the sample spans about 140,000 clones, over 75% being singletons. What was sequenced was PBMCs. The rearrangement joins TRBV6-6 to TRBJ2-7; maybe TRBD1 (6 bases). This TCR came from a woman in her 30s in good health and CMV-seronegative. This CDR3 reads CASRDRQVDYEQYF. As DNA, the CDR3 is TGTGCCAGCAGGGATAGACAGGTCGACTACGAGCAGTACTTC.